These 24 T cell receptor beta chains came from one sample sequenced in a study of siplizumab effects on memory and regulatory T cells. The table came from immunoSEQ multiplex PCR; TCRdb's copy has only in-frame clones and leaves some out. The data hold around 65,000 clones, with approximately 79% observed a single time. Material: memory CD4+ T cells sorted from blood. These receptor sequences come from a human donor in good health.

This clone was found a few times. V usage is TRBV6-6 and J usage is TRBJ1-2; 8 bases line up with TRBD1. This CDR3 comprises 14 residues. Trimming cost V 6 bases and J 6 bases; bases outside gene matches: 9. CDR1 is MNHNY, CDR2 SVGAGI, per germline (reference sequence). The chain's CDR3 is CASRGSGQDHGYTF. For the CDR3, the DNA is TGTGCCAGCAGGGGATCGGGACAGGACCATGGCTACACCTTC.

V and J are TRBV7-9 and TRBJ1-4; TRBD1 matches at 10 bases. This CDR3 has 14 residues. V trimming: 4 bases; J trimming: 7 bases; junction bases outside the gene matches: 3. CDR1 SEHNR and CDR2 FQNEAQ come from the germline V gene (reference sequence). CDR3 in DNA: TGTGCCAGCAGCTGGGACAGGGGCTTTGAAAAACTGTTTTTT. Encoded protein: CASSWDRGFEKLFF.

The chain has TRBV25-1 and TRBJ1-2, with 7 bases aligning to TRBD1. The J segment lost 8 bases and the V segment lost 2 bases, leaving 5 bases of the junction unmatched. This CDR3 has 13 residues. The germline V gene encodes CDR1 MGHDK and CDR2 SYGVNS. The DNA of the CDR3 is TGTGCCAGCAGTGAAGTGACAGGGTTGGGCTACACCTTC. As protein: CASSEVTGLGYTF.

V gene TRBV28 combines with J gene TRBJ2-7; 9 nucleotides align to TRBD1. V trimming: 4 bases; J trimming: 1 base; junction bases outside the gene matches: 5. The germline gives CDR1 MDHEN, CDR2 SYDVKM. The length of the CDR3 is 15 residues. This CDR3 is CASSSGQGWSYEQYF. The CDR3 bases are TGTGCCAGCAGTTCCGGACAGGGGTGGTCCTACGAGCAGTACTTC.

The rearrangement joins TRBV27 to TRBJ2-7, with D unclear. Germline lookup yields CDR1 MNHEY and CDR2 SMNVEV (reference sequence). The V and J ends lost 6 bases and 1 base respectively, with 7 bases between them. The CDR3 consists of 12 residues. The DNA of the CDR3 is TGTGCCAGCAGCGGTCGTTCCTACGAGCAGTACTTC. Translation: CASSGRSYEQYF.

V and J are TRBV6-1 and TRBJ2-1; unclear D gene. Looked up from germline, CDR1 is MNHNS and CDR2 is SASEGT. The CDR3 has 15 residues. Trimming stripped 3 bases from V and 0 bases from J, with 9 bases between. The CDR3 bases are TGTGCCAGCAGTGAGACCGGGCGCTCCTACAATGAGCAGTTCTTC. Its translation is CASSETGRSYNEQFF.

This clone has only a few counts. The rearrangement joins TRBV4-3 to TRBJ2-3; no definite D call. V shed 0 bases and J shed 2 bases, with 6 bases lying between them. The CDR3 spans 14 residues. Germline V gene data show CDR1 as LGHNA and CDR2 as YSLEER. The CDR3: CASSQERYTDTQYF. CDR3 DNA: TGCGCCAGCAGCCAAGAACGGTACACAGATACGCAGTATTTT.

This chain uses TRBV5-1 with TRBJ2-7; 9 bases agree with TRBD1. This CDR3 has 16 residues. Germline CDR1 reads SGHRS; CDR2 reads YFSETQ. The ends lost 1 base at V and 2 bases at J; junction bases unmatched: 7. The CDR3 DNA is TGCGCCAGCAGCTTGTCTGTGACAGGGGGTCCCTACGAGCAGTACTTC. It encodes CASSLSVTGGPYEQYF.

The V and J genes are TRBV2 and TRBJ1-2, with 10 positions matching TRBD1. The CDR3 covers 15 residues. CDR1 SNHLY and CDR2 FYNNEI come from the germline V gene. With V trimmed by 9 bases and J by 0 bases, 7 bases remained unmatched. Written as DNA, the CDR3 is TGTGCCAGGAGAGAGACAGGGGGCGCTAACTATGGCTACACCTTC. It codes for CARRETGGANYGYTF.

The chain's CDR3 is CASSLWGQGVGTEAFF. CDR3 DNA: TGTGCCAGCAGCTTGTGGGGACAGGGGGTAGGAACTGAAGCTTTCTTT. The V gene is TRBV5-6, the J gene TRBJ1-1, with 11 positions matching TRBD1. This CDR3 spans 16 amino acids. The J segment lost 5 bases and the V segment lost 1 base, leaving 7 bases of the junction unmatched. Germline lookup yields CDR1 SGHDT and CDR2 YYEEEE.

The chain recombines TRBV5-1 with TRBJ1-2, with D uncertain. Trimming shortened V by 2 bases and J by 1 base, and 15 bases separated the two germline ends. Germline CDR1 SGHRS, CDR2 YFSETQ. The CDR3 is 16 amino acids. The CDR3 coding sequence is TGCGCCAGCAGCTTAGAGGGCCCTATACTTAACTATGGCTACACCTTC. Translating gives CASSLEGPILNYGYTF.

The DNA for the CDR3 is TGTGCCAGCAGCCGGACAGGGGTAGGCTACACCTTC. It is translated as CASSRTGVGYTF. The chain carries TRBV28 and TRBJ1-2; 9 nucleotides line up with TRBD1. Germline V gives CDR1 MDHEN, CDR2 SYDVKM. The CDR3 runs to 12 residues. V lost 6 bases and J lost 8; bases outside the gene matches: 4.

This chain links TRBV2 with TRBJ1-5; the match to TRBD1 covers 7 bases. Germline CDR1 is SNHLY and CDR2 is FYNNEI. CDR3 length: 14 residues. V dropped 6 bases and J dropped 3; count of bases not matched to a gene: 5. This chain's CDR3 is CASRTQGYNQPQHF. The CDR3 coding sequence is TGTGCCAGCAGGACACAGGGGTACAATCAGCCCCAGCATTTT.

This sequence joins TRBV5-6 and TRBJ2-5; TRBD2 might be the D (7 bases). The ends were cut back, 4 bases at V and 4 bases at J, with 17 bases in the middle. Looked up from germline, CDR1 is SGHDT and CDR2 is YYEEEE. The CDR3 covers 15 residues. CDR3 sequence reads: CASSLRRGPSETQYF. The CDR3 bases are TGTGCCAGCAGCCTTCGGCGGGGGCCGTCAGAGACCCAGTACTTC.

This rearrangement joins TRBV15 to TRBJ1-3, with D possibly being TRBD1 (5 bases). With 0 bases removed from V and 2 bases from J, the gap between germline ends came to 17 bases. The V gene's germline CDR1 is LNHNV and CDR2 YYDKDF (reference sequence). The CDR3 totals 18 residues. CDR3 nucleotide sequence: TGTGCCACCAGCAGAGATTGGGTTTCCAGGGATCCTGGAAACACCATATATTTT. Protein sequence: CATSRDWVSRDPGNTIYF.

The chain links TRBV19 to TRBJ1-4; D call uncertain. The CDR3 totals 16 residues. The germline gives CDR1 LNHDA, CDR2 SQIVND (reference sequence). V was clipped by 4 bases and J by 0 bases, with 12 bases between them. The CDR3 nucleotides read TGTGCCAGTAGTACGCCCCCGGCCACAACTAATGAAAAACTGTTTTTT. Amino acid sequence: CASSTPPATTNEKLFF.

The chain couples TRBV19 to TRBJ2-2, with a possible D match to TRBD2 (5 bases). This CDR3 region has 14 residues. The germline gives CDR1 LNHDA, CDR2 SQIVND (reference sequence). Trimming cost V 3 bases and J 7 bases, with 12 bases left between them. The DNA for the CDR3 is TGTGCCAGTAGTATTAGCCTCCGGGGCGGGGAGCTGTTTTTT. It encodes CASSISLRGGELFF.

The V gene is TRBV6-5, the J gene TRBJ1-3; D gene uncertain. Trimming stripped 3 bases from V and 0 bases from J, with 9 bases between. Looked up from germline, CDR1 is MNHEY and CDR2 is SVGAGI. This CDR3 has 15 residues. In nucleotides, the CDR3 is TGTGCCAGCAGTTATTCGACGTTCTCTGGAAACACCATATATTTT. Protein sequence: CASSYSTFSGNTIYF.

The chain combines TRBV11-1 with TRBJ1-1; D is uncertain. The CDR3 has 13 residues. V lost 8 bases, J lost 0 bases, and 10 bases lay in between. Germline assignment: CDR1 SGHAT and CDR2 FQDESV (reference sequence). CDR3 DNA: TGTGCCAGCGGAGGGCAGATGAACACTGAAGCTTTCTTT. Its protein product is CASGGQMNTEAFF.

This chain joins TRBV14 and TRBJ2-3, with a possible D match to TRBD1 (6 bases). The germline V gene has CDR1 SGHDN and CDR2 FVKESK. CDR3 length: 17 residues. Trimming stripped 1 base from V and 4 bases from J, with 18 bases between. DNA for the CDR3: TGTGCCAGCAGCCAAGTGAGGGGGATCAGGTATCCAGATACGCAGTATTTT. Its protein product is CASSQVRGIRYPDTQYF.

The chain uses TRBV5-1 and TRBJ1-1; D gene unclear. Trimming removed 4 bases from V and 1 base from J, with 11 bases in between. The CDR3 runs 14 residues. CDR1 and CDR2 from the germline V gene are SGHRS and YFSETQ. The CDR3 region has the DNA TGCGCCAGCAGCCTAACCCATGGGAACACTGAAGCTTTCTTT. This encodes CASSLTHGNTEAFF.

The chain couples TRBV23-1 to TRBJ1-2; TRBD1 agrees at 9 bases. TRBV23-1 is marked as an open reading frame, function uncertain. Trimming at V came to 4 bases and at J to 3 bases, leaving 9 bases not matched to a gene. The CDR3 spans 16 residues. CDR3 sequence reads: CASSLDHRGHDYGYTF. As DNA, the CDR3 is TGCGCCAGCAGTCTCGACCACAGGGGGCATGACTATGGCTACACCTTC.

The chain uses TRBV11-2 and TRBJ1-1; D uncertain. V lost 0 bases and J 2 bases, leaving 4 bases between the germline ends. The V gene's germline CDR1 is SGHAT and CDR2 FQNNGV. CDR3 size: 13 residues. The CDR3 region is CASSLDLNTEAFF. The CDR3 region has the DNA TGTGCCAGCAGCTTAGATCTAAACACTGAAGCTTTCTTT. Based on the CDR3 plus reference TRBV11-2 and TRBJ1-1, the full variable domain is EAGVAQSPRYKIIEKRQSVAFWCNPISGHATLYWYQQILGQGPKLLIQFQNNGVVDDSQLPKDRFSAERLKGVDSTLKIQPAKLEDSAVYLCASSLDLNTEAFFGQGTRLTVV.

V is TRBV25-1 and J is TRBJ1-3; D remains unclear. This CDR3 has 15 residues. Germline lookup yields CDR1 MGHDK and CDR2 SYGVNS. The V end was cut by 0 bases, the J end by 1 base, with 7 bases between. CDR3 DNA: TGTGCCAGCAGTGAATATGGTGGATCTGGAAACACCATATATTTT. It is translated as CASSEYGGSGNTIYF.